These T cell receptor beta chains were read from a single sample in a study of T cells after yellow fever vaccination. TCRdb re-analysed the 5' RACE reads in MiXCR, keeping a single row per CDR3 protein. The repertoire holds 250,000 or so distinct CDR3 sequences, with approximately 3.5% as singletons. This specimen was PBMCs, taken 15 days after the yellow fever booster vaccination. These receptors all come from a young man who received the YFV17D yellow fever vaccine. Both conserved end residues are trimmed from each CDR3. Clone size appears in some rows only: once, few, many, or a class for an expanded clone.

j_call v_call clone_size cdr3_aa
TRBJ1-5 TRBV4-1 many ASSHAGGNQPQH
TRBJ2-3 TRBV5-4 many ASSLGGPATDTQY
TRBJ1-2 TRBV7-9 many ASSLAPTDRDWHGYT
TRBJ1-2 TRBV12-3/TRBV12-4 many ASSLGQYGYT
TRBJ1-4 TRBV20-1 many SAVRDRKLF
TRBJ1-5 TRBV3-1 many ASSQDSQPGNQPQH
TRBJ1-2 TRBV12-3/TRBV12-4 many ASSLGHPYGYT
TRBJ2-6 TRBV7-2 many ASKNPRQGPDAASGANVLT
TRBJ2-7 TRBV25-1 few ASSEYDRAYEQY
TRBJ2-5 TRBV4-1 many ASSQDTVTETQY
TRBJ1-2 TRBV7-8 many ASTDYTGVANYGYT
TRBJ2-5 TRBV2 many ASSGLEETQY
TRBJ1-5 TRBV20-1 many SARDWSLGGNQPQH
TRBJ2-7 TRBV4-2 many ASSQTRTSGGPTYEQY
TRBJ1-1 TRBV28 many ASSDKRGAF
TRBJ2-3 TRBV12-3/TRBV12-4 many ASSPLGASTDTQY
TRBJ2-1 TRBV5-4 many ASSSYEAFGQF
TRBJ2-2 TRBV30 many AWSVPGELF
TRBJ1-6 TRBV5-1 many ASSLVSAYNSPLH
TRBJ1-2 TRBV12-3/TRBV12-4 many ASKSGTYGYT
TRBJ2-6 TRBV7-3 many ASSSVPGLAGAGANVLT
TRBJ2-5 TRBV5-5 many ASSFSRGGDAGTQY
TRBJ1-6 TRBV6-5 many ASSYSGQPGSPLH
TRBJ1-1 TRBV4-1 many ASSQGAGPTNTEAF
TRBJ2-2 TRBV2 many ASSDPSEGGELF
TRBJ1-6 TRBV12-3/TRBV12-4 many ASSPGGASYNSPLH
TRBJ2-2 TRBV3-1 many ASSQQNTGELF
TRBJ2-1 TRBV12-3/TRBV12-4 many ASSPPEDEQF
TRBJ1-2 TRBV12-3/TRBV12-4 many ASSITRQGGYT
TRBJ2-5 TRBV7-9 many ASSLERLETQY
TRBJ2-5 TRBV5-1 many ASSLLTSGQETQY
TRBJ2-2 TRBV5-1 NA ASGRGQTNTGELF
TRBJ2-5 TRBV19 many ASSIRASGGQETQY
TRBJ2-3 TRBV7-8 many ASSSRAGEGVDTQY
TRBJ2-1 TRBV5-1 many ASSLPGTQGANEQF
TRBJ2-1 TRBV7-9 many ASILDSYNEQF
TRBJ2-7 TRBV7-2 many ASSLVGGGAIFYEQY
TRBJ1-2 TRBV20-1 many SAPRDTGLYGYT
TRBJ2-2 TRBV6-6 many ASSYGGGATGELF
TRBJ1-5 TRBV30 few AWRDRMNQPQH
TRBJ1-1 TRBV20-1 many SADILREDEAF
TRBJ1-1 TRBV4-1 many ASSGVGRSYTEAF
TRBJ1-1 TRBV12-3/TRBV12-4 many ASSFGQGEGEAF
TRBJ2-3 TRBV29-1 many SVEDSRGTTDTQY
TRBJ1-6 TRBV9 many ASSVGGTGVDSPLH
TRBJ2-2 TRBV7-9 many ASTGTSATGELF
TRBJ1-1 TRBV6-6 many ASSSHAGNTEAF
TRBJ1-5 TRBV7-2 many ASSFNRDINQPQH
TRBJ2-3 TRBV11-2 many ASSLSVGLAATGTQY
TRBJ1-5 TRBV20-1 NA SARPPGFEPQH
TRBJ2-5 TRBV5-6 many ASSLWEGGQPQETQY
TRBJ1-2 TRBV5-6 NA ASRLTGTGGNYGYT
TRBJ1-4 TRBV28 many ASVAGPTNEKLF
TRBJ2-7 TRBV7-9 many ASTHSRGEFYEQY
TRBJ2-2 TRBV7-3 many ASGGGGELF
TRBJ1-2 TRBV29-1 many SARHSNYGYT
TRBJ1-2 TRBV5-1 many ASSAQGNYGYT
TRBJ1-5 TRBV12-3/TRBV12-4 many ASSLRTAGQPQH
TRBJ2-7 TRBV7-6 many ASSQGGLDEQY
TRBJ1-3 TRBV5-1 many ASKEDVSSGNTIY